The source of this T cell receptor (beta chain) is a study of preoperative IRX-2 immunotherapy in early breast cancer. Treatment defined: preoperative locoregional IRX-2 cytokine immunotherapy. Preoperative locoregional IRX-2 cytokine immunotherapy was tested in the phase Ib source study. Clones were sequenced by immunoSEQ multiplex PCR, and TCRdb holds only the in-frame ones, with some missing. This sample yields roughly 35,000 clones, of which roughly 95% are seen a single time; roughly 6.5% belongs to the top ten. V dropped 2 bases and J dropped 0 bases, with 16 bases sitting between them. CDR3 length equals 18 residues.

Sampling was done from a patient treated with IRX-2 immunotherapy. The TCR sequence derives from a human donor with breast cancer. The chain links TRBV23-1 to TRBJ1-4; possibly TRBD1 for D (5 bases). TRBV23-1 is reported as an ORF; its role is uncertain. CDR3 nucleotides: TGCGCCAGCAGTCAACCCAGGGACGAGGGCTCAACTAATGAAAAACTGTTTTTT. It yields the protein CASSQPRDEGSTNEKLFF.